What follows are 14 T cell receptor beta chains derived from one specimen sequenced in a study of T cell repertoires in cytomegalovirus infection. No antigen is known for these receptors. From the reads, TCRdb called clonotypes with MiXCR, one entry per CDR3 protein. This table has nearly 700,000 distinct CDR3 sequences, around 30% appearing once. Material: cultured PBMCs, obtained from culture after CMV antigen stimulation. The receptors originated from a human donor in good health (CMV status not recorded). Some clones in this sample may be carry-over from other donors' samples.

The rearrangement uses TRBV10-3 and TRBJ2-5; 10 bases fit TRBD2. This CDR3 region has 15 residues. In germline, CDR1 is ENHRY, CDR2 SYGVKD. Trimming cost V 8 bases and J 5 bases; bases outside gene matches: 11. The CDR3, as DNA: TGTGCCATCGCCAATAGCGGGAGGATCGGGGAGACCCAGTACTTC. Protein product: CAIANSGRIGETQYF.

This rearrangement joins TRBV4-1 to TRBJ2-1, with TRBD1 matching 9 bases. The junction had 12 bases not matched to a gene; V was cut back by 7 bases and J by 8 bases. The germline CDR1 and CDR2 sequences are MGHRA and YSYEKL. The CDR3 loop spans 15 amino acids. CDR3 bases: TGCGCCAGCACGGCCGAGGGACAGGGTGGCGATGAGCAGTTCTTC. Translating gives CASTAEGQGGDEQFF.

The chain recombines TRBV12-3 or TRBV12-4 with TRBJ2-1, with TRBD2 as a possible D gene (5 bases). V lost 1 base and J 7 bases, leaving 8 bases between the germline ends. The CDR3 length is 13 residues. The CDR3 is CASSLDGENEQFF. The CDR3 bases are TGTGCCAGCAGTTTAGACGGGGAGAATGAGCAGTTCTTC.

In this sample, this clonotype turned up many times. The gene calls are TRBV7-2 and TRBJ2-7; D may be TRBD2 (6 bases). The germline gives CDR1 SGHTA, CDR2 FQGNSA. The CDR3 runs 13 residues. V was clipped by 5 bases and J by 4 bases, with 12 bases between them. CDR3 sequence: CASSAPGGYEQYF. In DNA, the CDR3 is TGTGCCAGCAGCGCGCCCGGGGGATACGAGCAGTACTTC. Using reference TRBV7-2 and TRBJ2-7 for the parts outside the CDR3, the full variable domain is GAGVSQSPSNKVTEKGKDVELRCDPISGHTALYWYRQSLGQGLEFLIYFQGNSAPDKSGLPSDRFSAERTGGSVSTLTIQRTQQEDSAVYLCASSAPGGYEQYFGPGTRLTVT.

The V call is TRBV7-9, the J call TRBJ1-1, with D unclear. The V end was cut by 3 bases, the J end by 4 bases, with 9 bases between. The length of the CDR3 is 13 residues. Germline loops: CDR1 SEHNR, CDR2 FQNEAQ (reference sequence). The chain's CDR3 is CASSLDGPTEAFF. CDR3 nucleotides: TGTGCCAGCAGCTTGGACGGACCCACTGAAGCTTTCTTT.

CDR3 region: CASSLQGGKDYGYTF. CDR3 sequence (DNA): TGTGCCAGCAGCCTCCAGGGAGGGAAGGACTATGGCTACACCTTC. The J gene is TRBJ1-2, the V gene TRBV7-9, with D perhaps matching TRBD1 (5 bases). The length of the CDR3 is 15 residues. V lost 5 bases and J lost 3, with 16 bases in between. Per the germline V gene, CDR1 is SEHNR and CDR2 is FQNEAQ (reference sequence).

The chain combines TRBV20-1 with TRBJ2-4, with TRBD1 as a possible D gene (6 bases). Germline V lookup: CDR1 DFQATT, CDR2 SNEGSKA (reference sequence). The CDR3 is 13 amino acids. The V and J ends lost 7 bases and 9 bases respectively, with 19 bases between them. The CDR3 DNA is TGCAGTGTTACCCCAGGGGCCCTGAGCATTCAGTACTTC. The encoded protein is CSVTPGALSIQYF.

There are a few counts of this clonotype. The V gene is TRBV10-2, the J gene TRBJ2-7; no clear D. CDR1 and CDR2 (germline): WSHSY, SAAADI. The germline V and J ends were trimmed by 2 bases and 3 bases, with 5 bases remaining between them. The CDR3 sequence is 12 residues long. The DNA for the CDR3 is TGCGCCAGCAGTGAGGCCTTCTACGAGCAGTACTTC. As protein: CASSEAFYEQYF.

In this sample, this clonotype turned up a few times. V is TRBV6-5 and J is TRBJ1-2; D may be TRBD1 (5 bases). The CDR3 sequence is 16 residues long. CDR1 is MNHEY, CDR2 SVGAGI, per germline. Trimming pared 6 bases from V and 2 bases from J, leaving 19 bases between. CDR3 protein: CASRRYGTTFNYGYTF. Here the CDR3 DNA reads TGTGCCAGCAGGCGCTACGGGACGACCTTCAACTATGGCTACACCTTC.

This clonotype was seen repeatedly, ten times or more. The CDR3, as DNA: TGTGCCAGCAGCTTAAGGACAGGGAATAGCAATCAGCCCCAGCATTTT. Translated, it gives CASSLRTGNSNQPQHF. V gene TRBV7-2 combines with J gene TRBJ1-5; TRBD1 matches 8 bases. Germline CDR1 SGHTA, CDR2 FQGNSA. Losses at the gene ends were 2 bases for V and 0 bases for J; bases not matched to a gene: 3. This CDR3 has 16 amino acids.

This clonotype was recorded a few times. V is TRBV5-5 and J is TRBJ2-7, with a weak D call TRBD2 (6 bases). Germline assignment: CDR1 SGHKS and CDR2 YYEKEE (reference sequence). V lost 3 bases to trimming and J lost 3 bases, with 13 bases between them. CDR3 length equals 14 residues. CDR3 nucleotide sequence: TGTGCCAGCAGCTCCGGAGGACTAAGCTACGAGCAGTACTTC. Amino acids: CASSSGGLSYEQYF.

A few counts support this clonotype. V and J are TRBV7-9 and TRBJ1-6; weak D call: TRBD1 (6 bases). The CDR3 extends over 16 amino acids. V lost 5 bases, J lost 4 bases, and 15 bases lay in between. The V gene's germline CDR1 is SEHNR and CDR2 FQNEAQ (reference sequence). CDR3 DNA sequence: TGTGCCAGCAGCCCCCTCGGGACATCATATAATTCACCCCTCCACTTT. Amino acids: CASSPLGTSYNSPLHF.

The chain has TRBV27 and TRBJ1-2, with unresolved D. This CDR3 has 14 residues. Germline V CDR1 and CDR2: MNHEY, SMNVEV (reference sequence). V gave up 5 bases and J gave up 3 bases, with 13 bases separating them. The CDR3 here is CASSLQPVYYGYTF. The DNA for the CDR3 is TGTGCCAGCAGTCTACAGCCAGTCTACTATGGCTACACCTTC.

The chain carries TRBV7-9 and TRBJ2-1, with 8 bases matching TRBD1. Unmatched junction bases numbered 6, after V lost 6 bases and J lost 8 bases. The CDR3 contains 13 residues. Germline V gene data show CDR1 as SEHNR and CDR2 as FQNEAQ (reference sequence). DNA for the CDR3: TGTGCCAGCAGACCAGGGGGCGGCGATGAGCAGTTCTTC. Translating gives CASRPGGGDEQFF.